Given below is one TCR beta chain in context. Its antigen target is currently unknown. Base quality data are lacking; no much larger clone is found one base away. This entry comes from a study of cytomegalovirus exposure and HLA in healthy donors (dated by TCRdb to about 2017). At the level of the whole study: According to a later analysis, the 120 validation repertoires were produced on the same platform as the roughly 700 repertoires of the first cohort. The study aimed to test whether signatures of past pathogen exposure could be identified by cataloging public T cell receptors. A separate validation cohort of 100 to 150 different subjects was used in addition to the roughly 720-subject first cohort. High-throughput TCR immunosequencing, statistical association of individual TCRs with disease status, and machine learning were combined to predict cytomegalovirus infection status. Points the paper makes about the study in general: The study listed 150 to 200 TCR beta chains as associated with cytomegalovirus. A later analysis had no HLA typing for the validation cohort, so co-occurrence there was scored across all 130 or so repertoires. Across donors, most TCR sequences were observed very rarely, whereas some public TCRs were present in many individuals. A few of the identified cytomegalovirus-associated TCR beta chains were confirmed in vitro to be specific for cytomegalovirus antigens. Cytomegalovirus status was reported to be diagnosed by the classifier with high specificity and sensitivity in both the original and validation cohorts. In a later analysis, TCRs clustered in the first cohort were found to also tend to co-occur in the 130 or so validation repertoires, with about 94% of cluster scores above 0. The authors suggested that the approach could potentially be generalized to other disease states and immunological phenotypes.

Libraries were made using the immunoSEQ multiplex PCR assay. Under the source paper's analysis protocol: A statistical classification framework was built for diagnosing cytomegalovirus status from the catalog of TCR beta chain sequences. TCRdb's version of the immuneACCESS table is confined to in-frame rearrangements and falls short of the full clone set. An unresolved V gene accounts for under half of the shortfall where checked; the remainder is of unknown origin. V and J calls plus clone size are reproduced from that table; the DNA served to infer D and trimming. Here the sample has 56,000 or so clones; roughly 93% occur a single time. The top ten hold 1.5% to 2% of the sample. The donors were included in the validation cohort of over a hundred subjects, a group kept apart from the roughly 670-subject first cohort. This sequence was found in a woman in her late teens or twenties in good health and CMV-seropositive. Sequencing was done on a sample of PBMCs.

The CDR3 reads CASRAGIGNQPQHF. The nucleotides read TGTGCCAGCCGGGCGGGGATTGGCAATCAGCCCCAGCATTTT. Recombination linked TRBV6-1 to TRBJ1-5; no D gene is confidently identified. There are 14 amino acids in the CDR3, from cysteine to phenylalanine inclusive. The only DNA kept is the CDR3, 42 bases in frame from the first base. CDR1 and CDR2 (MNHNS, SASEGT) derive from the germline V gene. Trimming takes 8 bases from V and 2 bases from J, and the germline ends sit 13 bases apart.